The entry below describes one T cell receptor (beta chain). The record originates from a study of shared T cell receptors in the human thymus. Only in-frame clones appear in the TCRdb table, and some are missing; sequencing was by immunoSEQ multiplex PCR. The repertoire holds some 640,000 clones, approximately 89% seen once, with just under 0.0095% in the top ten. Germline values: CDR1 MDHEN, CDR2 SYDVKM. Trimming took 4 bases from V and 3 from J, leaving 11 bases between them. The CDR3 has 14 amino acids. The sample was also reused in another study, on human thymus T cells. This second study notes: From resections taken during corrective heart surgery, the thymus tissue was obtained. Related research has reported that thymic repertoires overlap highly among unrelated individuals.

The specimen was thymocytes. The source is a boy under two years old with a congenital heart defect. V gene TRBV28 combines with J gene TRBJ2-3; possible D gene TRBD1, 6 bases. The CDR3 nucleotides read TGTGCCAGCAGTTCGGTGACAGGTACAGATACGCAGTATTTT. Translation gives CASSSVTGTDTQYF.